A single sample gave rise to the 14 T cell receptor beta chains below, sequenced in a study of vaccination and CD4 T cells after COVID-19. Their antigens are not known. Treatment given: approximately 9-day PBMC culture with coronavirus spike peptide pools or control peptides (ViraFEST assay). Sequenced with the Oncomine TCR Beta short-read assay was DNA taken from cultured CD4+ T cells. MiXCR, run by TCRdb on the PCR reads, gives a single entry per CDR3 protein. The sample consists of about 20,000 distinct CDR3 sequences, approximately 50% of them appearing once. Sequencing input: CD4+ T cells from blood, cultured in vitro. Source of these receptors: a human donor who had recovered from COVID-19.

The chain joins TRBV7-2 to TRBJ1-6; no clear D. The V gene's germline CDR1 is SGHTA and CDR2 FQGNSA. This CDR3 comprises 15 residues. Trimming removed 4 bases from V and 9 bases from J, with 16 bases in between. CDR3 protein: CASSSRLLTVSPLHF. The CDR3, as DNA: TGTGCCAGCAGCTCAAGACTACTTACTGTTTCACCCCTCCACTTT.

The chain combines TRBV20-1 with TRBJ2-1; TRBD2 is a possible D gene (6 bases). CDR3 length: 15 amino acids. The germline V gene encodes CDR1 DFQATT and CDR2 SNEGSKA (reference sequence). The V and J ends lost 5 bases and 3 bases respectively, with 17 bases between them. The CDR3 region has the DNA TGCAGTGCTGCCAGTTCTAGCGTCTACTACAATGAGCAGTTCTTC. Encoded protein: CSAASSSVYYNEQFF.

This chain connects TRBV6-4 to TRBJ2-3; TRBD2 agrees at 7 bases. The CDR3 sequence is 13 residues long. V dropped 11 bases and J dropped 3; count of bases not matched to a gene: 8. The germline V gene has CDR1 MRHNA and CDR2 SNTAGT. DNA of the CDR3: TGTGCCGGATCTAGCGGACCGACAGATACGCAGTATTTT. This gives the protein CAGSSGPTDTQYF.

DNA of the CDR3: TGTGCCAGCAGTACGGACAGGGCAACTTTCTTT. Amino acid sequence: CASSTDRATFF. The chain joins TRBV6-1 to TRBJ1-1; 8 nucleotides align to TRBD1. The V gene end was trimmed by 5 bases and the J gene end by 12 bases; junction bases not matched to a gene: 5. The CDR3 is 11 residues long. Germline CDR1 MNHNS, CDR2 SASEGT.

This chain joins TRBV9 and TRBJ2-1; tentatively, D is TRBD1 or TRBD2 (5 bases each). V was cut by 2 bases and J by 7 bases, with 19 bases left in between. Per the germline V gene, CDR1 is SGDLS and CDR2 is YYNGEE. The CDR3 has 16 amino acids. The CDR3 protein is CASSVLPWDPMNEQFF. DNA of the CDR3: TGTGCCAGCAGCGTTCTTCCTTGGGACCCGATGAATGAGCAGTTCTTC.

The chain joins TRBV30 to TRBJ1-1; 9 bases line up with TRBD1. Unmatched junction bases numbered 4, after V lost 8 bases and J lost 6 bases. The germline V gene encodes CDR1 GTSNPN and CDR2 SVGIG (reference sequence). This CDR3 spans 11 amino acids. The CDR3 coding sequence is TGTGCCGGACAGGGGAAGGCTGAAGCTTTCTTT. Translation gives CAGQGKAEAFF.

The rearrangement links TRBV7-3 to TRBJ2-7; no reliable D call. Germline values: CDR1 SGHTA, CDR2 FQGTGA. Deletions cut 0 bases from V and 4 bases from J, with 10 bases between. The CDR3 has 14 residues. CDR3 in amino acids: CASSLTAGDYEQYF. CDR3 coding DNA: TGTGCCAGCAGCTTAACGGCAGGAGATTACGAGCAGTACTTC.

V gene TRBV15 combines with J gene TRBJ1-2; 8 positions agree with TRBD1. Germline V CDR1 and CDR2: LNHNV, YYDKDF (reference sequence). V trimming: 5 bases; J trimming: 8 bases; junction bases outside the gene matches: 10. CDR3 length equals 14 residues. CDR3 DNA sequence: TGTGCCACCAGCCCTCCGGGACAGGCGTGGGGCTACACCTTC. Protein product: CATSPPGQAWGYTF.

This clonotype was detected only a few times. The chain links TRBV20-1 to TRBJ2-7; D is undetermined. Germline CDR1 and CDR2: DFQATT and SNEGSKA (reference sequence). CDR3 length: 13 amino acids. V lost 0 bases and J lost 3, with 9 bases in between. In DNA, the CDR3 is TGCAGTGCTAGAGAACTAAACTACTACGAGCAGTACTTC. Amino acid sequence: CSARELNYYEQYF.

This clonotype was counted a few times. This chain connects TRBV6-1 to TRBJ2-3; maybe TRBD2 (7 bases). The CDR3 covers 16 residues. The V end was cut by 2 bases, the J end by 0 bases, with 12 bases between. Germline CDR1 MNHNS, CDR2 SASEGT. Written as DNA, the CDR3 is TGTGCCAGCAGTGAAAGGGGGGGCTTTAGCACAGATACGCAGTATTTT. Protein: CASSERGGFSTDTQYF.

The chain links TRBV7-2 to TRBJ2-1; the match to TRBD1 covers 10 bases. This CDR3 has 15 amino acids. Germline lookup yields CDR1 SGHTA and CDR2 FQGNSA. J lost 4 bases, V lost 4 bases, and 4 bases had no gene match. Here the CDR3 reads CASSSRQGAYNEQFF. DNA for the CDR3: TGTGCCAGCAGCTCAAGACAGGGGGCGTACAATGAGCAGTTCTTC.

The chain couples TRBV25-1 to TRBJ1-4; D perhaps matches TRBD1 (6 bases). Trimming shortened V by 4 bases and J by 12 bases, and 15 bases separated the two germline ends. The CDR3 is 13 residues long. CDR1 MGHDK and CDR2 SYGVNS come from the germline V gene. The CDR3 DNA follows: TGTGCCAGCAGTGTCCCCGGGACATCACAACTGTTTTTT. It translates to CASSVPGTSQLFF.

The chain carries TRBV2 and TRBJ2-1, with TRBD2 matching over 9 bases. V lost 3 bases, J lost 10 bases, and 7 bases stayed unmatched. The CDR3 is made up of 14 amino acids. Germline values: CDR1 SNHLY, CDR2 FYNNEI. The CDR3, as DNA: TGTGCCAGCAGTGACGAGGCGGGGGGGCACGAGCAGTTCTTC. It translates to CASSDEAGGHEQFF.

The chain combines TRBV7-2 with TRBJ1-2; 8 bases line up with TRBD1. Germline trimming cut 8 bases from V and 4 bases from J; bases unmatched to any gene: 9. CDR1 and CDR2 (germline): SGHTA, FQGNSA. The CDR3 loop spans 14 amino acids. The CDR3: CASSIQGAGYGYTF. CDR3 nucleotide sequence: TGTGCCAGCTCTATCCAGGGGGCAGGCTATGGCTACACCTTC.